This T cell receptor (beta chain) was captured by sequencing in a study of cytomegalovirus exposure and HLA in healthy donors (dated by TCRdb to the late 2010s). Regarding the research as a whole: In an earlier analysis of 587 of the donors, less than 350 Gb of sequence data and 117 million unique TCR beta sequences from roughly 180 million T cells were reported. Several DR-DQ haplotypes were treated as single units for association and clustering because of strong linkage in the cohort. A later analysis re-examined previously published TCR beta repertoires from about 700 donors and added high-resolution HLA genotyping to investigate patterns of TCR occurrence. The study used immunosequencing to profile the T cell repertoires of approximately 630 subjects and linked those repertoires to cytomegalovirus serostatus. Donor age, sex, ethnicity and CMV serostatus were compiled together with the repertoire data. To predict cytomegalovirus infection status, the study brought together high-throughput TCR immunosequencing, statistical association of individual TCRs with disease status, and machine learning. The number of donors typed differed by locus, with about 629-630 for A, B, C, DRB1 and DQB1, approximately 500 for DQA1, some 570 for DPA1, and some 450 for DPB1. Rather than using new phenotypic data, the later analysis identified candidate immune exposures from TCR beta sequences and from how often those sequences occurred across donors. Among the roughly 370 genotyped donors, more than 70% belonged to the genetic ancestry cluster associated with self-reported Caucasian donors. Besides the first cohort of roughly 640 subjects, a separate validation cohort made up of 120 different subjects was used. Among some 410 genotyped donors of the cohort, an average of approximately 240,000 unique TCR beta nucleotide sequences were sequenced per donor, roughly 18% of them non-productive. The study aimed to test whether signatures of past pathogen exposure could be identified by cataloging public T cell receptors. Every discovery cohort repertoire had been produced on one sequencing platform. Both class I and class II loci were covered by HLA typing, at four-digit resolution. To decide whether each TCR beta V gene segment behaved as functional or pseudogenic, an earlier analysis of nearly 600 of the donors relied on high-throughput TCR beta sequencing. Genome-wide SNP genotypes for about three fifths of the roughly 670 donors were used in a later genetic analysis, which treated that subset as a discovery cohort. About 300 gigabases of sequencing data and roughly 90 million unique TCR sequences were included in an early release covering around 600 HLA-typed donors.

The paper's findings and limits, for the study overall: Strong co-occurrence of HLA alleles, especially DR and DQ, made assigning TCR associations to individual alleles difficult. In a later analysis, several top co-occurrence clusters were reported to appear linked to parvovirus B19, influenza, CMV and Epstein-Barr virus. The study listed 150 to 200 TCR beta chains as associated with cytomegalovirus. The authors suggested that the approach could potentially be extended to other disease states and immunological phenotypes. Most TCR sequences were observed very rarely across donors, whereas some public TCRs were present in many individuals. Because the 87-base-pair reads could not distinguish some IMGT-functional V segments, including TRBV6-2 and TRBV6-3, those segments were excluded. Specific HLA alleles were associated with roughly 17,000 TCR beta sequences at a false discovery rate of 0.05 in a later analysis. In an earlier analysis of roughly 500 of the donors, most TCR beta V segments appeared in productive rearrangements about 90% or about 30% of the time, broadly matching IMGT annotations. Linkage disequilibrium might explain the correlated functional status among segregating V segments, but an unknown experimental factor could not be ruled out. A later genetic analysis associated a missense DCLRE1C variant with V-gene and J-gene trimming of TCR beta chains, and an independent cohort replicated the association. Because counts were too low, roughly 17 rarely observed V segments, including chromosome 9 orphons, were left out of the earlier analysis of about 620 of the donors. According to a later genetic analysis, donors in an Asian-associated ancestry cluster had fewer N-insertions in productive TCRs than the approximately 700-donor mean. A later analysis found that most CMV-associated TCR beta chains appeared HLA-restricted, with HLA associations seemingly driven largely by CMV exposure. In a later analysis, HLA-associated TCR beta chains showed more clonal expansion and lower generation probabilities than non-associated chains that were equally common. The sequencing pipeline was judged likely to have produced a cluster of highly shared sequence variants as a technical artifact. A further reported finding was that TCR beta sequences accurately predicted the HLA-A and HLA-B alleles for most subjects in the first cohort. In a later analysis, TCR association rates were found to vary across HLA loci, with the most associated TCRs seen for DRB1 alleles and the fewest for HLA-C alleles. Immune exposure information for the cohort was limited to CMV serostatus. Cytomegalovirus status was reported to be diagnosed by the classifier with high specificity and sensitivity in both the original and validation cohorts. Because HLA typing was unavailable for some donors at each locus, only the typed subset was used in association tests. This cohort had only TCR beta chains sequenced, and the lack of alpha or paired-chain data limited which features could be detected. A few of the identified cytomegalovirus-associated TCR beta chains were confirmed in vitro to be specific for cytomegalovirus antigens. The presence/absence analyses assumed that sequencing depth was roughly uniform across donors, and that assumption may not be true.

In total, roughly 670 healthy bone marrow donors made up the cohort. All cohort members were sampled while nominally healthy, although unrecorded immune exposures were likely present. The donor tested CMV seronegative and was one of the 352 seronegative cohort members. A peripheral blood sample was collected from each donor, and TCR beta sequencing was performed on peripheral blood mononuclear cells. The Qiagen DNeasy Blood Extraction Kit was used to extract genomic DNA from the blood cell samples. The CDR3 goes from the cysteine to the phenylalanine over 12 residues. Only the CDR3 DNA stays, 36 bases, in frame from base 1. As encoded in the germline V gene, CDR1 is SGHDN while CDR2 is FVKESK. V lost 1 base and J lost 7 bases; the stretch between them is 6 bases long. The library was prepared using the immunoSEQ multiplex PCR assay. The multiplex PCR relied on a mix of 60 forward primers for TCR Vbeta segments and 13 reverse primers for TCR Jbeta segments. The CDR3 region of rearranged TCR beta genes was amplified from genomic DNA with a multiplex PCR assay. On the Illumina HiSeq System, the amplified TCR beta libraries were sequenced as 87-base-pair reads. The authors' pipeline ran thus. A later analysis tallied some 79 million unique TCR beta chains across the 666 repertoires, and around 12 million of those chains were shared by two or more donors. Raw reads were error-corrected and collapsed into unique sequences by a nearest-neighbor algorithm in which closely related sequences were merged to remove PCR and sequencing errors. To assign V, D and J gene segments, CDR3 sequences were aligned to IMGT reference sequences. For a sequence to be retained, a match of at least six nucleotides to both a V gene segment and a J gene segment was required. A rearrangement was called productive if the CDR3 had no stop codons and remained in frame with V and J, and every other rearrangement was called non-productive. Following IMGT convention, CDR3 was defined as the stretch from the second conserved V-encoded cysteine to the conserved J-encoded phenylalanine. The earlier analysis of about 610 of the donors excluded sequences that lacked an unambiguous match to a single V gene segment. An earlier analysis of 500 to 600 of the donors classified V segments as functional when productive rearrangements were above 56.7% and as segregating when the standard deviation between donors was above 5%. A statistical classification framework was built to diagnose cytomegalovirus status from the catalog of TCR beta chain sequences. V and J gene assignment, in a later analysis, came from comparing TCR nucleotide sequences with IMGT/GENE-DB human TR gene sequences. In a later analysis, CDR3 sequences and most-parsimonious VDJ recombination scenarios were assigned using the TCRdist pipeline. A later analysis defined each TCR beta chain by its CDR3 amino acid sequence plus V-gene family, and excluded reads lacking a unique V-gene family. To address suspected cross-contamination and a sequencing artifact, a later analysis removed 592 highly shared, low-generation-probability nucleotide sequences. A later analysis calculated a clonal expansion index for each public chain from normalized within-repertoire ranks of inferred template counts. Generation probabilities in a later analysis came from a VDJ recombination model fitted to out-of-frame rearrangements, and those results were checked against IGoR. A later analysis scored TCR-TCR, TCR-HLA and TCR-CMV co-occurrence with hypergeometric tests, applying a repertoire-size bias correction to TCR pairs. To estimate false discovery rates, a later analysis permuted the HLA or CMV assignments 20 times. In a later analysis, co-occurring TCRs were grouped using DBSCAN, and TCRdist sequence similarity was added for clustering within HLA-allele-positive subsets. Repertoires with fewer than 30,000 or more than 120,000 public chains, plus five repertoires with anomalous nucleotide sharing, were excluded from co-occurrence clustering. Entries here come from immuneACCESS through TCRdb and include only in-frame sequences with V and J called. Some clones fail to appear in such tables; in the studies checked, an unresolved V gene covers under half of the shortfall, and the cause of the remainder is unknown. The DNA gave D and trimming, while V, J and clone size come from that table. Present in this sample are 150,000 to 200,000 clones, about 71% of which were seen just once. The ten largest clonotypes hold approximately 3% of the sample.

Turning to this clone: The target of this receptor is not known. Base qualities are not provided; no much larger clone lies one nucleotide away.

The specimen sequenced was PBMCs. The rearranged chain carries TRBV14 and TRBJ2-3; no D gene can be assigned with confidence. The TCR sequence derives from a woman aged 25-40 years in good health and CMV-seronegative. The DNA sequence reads TGTGCCAGCAGCCAAGTTACTCATACGCAGTATTTT. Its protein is CASSQVTHTQYF.